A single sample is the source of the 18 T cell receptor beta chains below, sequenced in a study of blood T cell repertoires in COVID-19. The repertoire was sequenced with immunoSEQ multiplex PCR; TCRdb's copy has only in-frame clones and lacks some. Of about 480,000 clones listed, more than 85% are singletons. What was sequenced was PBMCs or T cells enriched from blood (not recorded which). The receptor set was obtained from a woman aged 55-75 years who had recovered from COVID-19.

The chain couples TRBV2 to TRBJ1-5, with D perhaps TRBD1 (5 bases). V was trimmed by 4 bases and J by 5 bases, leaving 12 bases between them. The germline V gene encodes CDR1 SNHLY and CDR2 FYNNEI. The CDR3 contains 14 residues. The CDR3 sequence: CASSAISRDQPQHF. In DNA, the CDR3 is TGTGCCAGCAGTGCGATAAGCAGGGATCAGCCCCAGCATTTT.

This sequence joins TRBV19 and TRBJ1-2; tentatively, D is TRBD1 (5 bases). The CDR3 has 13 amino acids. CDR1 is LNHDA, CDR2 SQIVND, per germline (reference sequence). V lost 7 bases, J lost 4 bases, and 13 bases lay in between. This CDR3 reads CASTNTGSYGYTF. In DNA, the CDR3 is TGTGCCAGTACCAATACAGGCTCCTATGGCTACACCTTC.

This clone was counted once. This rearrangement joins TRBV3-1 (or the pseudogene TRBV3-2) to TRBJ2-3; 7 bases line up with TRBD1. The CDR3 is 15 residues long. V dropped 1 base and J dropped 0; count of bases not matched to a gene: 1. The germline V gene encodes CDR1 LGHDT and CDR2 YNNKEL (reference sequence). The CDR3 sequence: CASSQGGQSTDTQYF. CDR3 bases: TGTGCCAGCAGCCAAGGGGGACAGAGCACAGATACGCAGTATTTT.

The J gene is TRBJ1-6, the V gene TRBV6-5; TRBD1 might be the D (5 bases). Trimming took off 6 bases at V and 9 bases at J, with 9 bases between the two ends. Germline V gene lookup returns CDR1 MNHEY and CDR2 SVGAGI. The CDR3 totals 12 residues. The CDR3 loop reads CASRDSGSPLHF. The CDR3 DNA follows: TGTGCCAGCAGAGACAGTGGTTCACCCCTCCACTTT.

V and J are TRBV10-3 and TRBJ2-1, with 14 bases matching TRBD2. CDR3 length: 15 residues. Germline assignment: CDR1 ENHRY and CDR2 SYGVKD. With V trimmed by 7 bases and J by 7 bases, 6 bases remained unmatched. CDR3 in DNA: TGTGCCATCATGAAGACTAGCGGGGGGGCAAATGAGCAGTTCTTC. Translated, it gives CAIMKTSGGANEQFF.

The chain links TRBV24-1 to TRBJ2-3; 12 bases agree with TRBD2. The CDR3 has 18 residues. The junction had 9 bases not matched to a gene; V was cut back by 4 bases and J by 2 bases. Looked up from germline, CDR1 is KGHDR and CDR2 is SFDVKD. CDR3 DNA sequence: TGTGCCACCAGTGACCCAACACTAGCGGGGGGCCACACAGATACGCAGTATTTT. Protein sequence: CATSDPTLAGGHTDTQYF.

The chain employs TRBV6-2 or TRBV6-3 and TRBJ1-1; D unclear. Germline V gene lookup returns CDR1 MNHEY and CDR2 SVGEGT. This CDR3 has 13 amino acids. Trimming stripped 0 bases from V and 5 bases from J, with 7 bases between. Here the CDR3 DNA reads TGTGCCAGCAGTTACTCGCCCGGTACTGAAGCTTTCTTT. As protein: CASSYSPGTEAFF.

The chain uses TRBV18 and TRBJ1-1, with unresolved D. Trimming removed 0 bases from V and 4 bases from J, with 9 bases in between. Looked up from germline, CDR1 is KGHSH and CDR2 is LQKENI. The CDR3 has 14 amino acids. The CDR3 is CASSPPTERTEAFF. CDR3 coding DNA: TGTGCCAGCTCACCACCCACGGAGCGCACTGAAGCTTTCTTT. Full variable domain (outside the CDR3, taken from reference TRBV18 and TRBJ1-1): NAGVMQNPRHLVRRRGQEARLRCSPMKGHSHVYWYRQLPEEGLKFMVYLQKENIIDESGMPKERFSAEFPKEGPSILRIQQVVRGDSAAYFCASSPPTERTEAFFGQGTRLTVV.

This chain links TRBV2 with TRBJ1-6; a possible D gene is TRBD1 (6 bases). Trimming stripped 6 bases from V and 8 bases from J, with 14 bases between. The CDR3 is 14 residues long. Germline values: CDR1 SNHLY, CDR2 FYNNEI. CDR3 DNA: TGTGCCAGCAGCTTCAGGGGTGGGGATTCACCCCTCCACTTT. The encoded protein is CASSFRGGDSPLHF.

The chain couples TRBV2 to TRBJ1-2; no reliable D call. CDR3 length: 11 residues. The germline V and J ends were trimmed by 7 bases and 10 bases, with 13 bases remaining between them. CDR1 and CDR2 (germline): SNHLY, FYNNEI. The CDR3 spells CASISTVSYTF. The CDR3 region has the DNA TGTGCCAGCATCTCAACAGTCTCCTACACCTTC.

The CDR3 bases are TGTGCCAGCAGACTAGCGGGGGCAGGTGAGCAGTTCTTC. This codes for CASRLAGAGEQFF. This chain links TRBV2 with TRBJ2-1, with TRBD2 matching 11 bases. The J segment lost 9 bases and the V segment lost 6 bases, leaving 4 bases of the junction unmatched. Germline lookup yields CDR1 SNHLY and CDR2 FYNNEI. The CDR3 covers 13 residues.

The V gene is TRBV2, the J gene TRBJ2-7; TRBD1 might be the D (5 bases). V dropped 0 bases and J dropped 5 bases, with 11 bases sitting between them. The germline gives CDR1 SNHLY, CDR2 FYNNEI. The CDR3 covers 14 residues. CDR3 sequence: CASSEAAGSHEQYV. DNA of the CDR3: TGTGCCAGCAGTGAAGCGGCAGGGTCTCACGAGCAGTACGTC.

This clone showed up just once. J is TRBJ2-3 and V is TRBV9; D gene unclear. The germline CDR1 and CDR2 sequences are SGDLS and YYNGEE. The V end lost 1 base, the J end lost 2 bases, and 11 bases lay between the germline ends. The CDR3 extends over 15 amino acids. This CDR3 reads CASSVPNPNTDTQYF. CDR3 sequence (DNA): TGTGCCAGCAGCGTACCAAATCCTAACACAGATACGCAGTATTTT.

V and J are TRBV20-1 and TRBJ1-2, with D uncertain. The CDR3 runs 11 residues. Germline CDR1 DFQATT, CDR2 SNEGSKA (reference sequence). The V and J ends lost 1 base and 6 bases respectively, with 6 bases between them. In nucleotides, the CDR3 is TGCAGTGCTAGAGGGAGGGATGGCTACACCTTC. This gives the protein CSARGRDGYTF.

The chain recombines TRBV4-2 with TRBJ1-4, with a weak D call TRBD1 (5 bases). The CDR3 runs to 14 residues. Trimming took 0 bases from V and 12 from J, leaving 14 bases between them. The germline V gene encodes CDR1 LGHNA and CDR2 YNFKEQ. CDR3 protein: CASSQDTWTTQLFF. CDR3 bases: TGTGCCAGCAGCCAAGACACCTGGACAACACAACTGTTTTTT.

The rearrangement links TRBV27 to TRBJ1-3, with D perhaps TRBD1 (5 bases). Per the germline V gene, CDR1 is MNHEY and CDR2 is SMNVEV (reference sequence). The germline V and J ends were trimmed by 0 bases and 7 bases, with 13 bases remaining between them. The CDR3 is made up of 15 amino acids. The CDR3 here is CASSLSSGSLNTIYF. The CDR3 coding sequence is TGTGCCAGCAGTTTATCGTCAGGGTCTTTGAACACCATATATTTT.

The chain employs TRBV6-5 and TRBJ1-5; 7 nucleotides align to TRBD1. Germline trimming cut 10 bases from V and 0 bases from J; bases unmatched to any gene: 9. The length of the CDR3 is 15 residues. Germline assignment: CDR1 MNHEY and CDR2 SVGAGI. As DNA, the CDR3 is TGTGCCATTGAAGAAGGACAGGCTAGCAATCAGCCCCAGCATTTT. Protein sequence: CAIEEGQASNQPQHF.

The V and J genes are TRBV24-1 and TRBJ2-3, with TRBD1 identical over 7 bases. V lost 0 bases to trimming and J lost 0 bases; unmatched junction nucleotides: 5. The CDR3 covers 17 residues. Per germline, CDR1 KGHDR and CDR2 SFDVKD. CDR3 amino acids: CATSDLIGTVSTDTQYF. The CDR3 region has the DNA TGTGCCACCAGTGATTTGATCGGGACAGTGAGCACAGATACGCAGTATTTT.